The 21 T cell receptor beta chains below were found in one sample sequenced in a study of a mutant IDH1 vaccine in newly diagnosed glioma. Time point meaning: week 35, safety follow-up. The investigators gave 300 ug of mutant IDH1 20-mer peptide in each vaccine dose, together with topical imiquimod. Libraries were prepared by immunoSEQ multiplex PCR; TCRdb keeps only in-frame clonotypes and omits some of them. The sample carries 25,000 to 40,000 clones, roughly 86% recorded once. These receptors' antigens are unknown. The sequencing here drew on PBMCs, taken from a glioma patient whose treatment included an IDH1 peptide vaccine. These receptors all come from a man aged 25 to 45 with glioma.

The gene calls are TRBV4-2 and TRBJ1-5; no clear D gene. The V and J ends lost 4 bases and 6 bases respectively, with 16 bases between them. In germline, CDR1 is LGHNA, CDR2 YNFKEQ. The CDR3 length is 15 residues. The CDR3 nucleotides are TGTGCCAGCAGCCCCCAAGTTGATTGGACTCAGCCCCAGCATTTT. This sequence encodes CASSPQVDWTQPQHF.

The rearrangement links TRBV30 to TRBJ2-1, with TRBD1 as a possible D gene (5 bases). Germline V gene data show CDR1 as GTSNPN and CDR2 as SVGIG (reference sequence). The CDR3 totals 11 residues. Deletions cut 7 bases from V and 9 bases from J, with 13 bases between. The chain's CDR3 is CAFFSGPEQFF. In DNA form, the CDR3 reads TGTGCCTTCTTCTCAGGGCCTGAGCAGTTCTTC. The complete variable domain, with remaining parts taken from reference TRBV30 and TRBJ2-1, reads SQTIHQWPATLVQPVGSPLSLECTVEGTSNPNLYWYRQAAGRGLQLLFYSVGIGQISSEVPQNLSASRPQDRQFILSSKKLLLSDSGFYLCAFFSGPEQFFGPGTRLTVL.

The CDR3 sequence: CASSLVGFSGYEQYF. The CDR3 DNA follows: TGTGCCAGCAGCTTGGTTGGGTTCTCCGGCTACGAGCAGTACTTC. The chain couples TRBV5-6 to TRBJ2-7, with D unresolved. The CDR3 sequence is 15 residues long. Germline V gene data show CDR1 as SGHDT and CDR2 as YYEEEE. V was trimmed by 0 bases and J by 3 bases, leaving 13 bases between them. The full variable domain, its missing parts supplied by reference TRBV5-6 and TRBJ2-7, is DAGVTQSPTHLIKTRGQQVTLRCSPKSGHDTVSWYQQALGQGPQFIFQYYEEEERQRGNFPDRFSGHQFPNYSSELNVNALLLGDSALYLCASSLVGFSGYEQYFGPGTRLTVT.

The chain couples TRBV7-8 to TRBJ2-7; 15 nucleotides match TRBD2. CDR3 size: 14 residues. CDR1 SGHVS and CDR2 FQNEAQ come from the germline V gene. The ends lost 4 bases at V and 9 bases at J; junction bases unmatched: 4. The CDR3 DNA sequence: TGTGCCAGCAGCTCAGGACTAGCGGGAGGGCCGCAGTACTTC. Protein product: CASSSGLAGGPQYF.

In its sample, this clone was seen once. This CDR3 reads CASSPGTSGSSYEQYF. The CDR3 DNA is TGTGCCAGCAGCCCCGGGACTAGCGGGAGCTCCTACGAGCAGTACTTC. This chain joins TRBV7-9 and TRBJ2-7; 14 bases are shared with TRBD2. CDR1 is SEHNR, CDR2 FQNEAQ, per germline (reference sequence). The trim removed 5 bases at V and 0 bases at J, leaving 3 bases unmatched. This CDR3 has 16 amino acids.

The V call is TRBV5-1, the J call TRBJ2-5, with TRBD1 matching 9 bases. The germline CDR1 and CDR2 sequences are SGHRS and YFSETQ. With 3 bases clipped from V and 4 bases from J, the junction kept 10 bases outside the gene matches. This CDR3 region has 16 residues. The CDR3: CASSSPGTGMRETQYF. CDR3 sequence (DNA): TGCGCCAGCAGCTCCCCCGGGACAGGGATGCGAGAGACCCAGTACTTC.

The chain employs TRBV6-5 and TRBJ2-3; the D gene is possibly TRBD2 (6 bases). Germline CDR1 is MNHEY and CDR2 is SVGAGI. The germline V and J ends were trimmed by 6 bases and 2 bases, with 15 bases remaining between them. The CDR3 length is 15 residues. The CDR3, as DNA: TGTGCCAGCAGACTATGGCGGGATCACACAGATACGCAGTATTTT. Residues: CASRLWRDHTDTQYF.

The chain couples TRBV7-9 to TRBJ1-1, with a tentative D call TRBD1 (5 bases). The V end lost 7 bases, the J end lost 0 bases, and 15 bases lay between the germline ends. Germline-derived CDR1 and CDR2 are SEHNR and FQNEAQ (reference sequence). CDR3 length: 15 amino acids. The CDR3 protein is CASTQGGALNTEAFF. In DNA, the CDR3 is TGTGCCAGCACCCAGGGCGGGGCCTTGAACACTGAAGCTTTCTTT.

J is TRBJ1-5 and V is TRBV29-1; the D is unclear. V lost 5 bases and J lost 0, with 11 bases in between. CDR1 SQVTM and CDR2 ANQGSEA come from the germline V gene. The CDR3 totals 14 residues. This CDR3 reads CSVSLGYSNQPQHF. The CDR3 DNA follows: TGCAGCGTTTCCTTAGGTTATAGCAATCAGCCCCAGCATTTT.

The chain joins TRBV6-5 to TRBJ1-2, with D possibly matching TRBD1 (5 bases). Germline loops: CDR1 MNHEY, CDR2 SVGAGI. The CDR3 sequence is 15 residues long. Trimming shortened V by 6 bases and J by 4 bases, and 18 bases separated the two germline ends. CDR3 residues: CASRYRDLHSYGYTF. DNA of the CDR3: TGTGCCAGCAGATACCGGGACCTTCATTCCTATGGCTACACCTTC.

The chain links TRBV6-1 to TRBJ2-7; D gene ambiguous. The CDR3 contains 13 residues. Per the germline V gene, CDR1 is MNHNS and CDR2 is SASEGT. V was pared by 7 bases and J by 2 bases, with 12 bases between. The CDR3 DNA reads as TGTGCCAGCACTGGGCAGAAAACCTACGAGCAGTACTTC. This gives the protein CASTGQKTYEQYF.

This clone occurred once. This rearrangement joins TRBV7-9 to TRBJ2-7; no clear D. The CDR3 has 13 residues. V dropped 5 bases and J dropped 5 bases, with 13 bases sitting between them. The germline CDR1 and CDR2 sequences are SEHNR and FQNEAQ (reference sequence). DNA of the CDR3: TGTGCCAGCAGCCCTCCTAAGTTCAACGAGCAGTACTTC. Its protein product is CASSPPKFNEQYF.

The V and J genes are TRBV6-5 and TRBJ1-2, with TRBD1 identical over 7 bases. Germline loops: CDR1 MNHEY, CDR2 SVGAGI. Trimming at V came to 0 bases and at J to 10 bases, leaving 8 bases not matched to a gene. The CDR3 is 14 amino acids. The CDR3 DNA reads TGTGCCAGCAGTTACTCGGGACAGTCCCAGCTCTACACCTTC. Residues: CASSYSGQSQLYTF.

This chain uses TRBV6-5 with TRBJ1-3; D remains unclear. Trimming removed 2 bases from V and 0 bases from J, with 8 bases in between. This CDR3 has 15 residues. Germline V lookup: CDR1 MNHEY, CDR2 SVGAGI. As DNA, the CDR3 is TGTGCCAGCAGTTACGACGGAGTCTCTGGAAACACCATATATTTT. Its protein product is CASSYDGVSGNTIYF.

The chain employs TRBV5-4 and TRBJ2-1, with unresolved D. From germline, CDR1 is SGHNT and CDR2 YYREEE (reference sequence). The CDR3 length is 11 residues. V was cut by 4 bases and J by 10 bases, with 9 bases left in between. The CDR3 nucleotides are TGTGCCAGCAGCCAAAGCGAAGAGCAGTTCTTC. This encodes CASSQSEEQFF.

V usage is TRBV2 and J usage is TRBJ1-2; 9 bases match TRBD1. Germline V gene sequence: CDR1 SNHLY, CDR2 FYNNEI. J gave up 6 bases and V 8 bases, and 19 bases lay outside the gene matches. There are 17 residues in the CDR3. The CDR3 bases are TGTGCCAGCGACTACGGACAGGGGATTTACCTCCGAGATGGCTACACCTTC. Translating gives CASDYGQGIYLRDGYTF.

As DNA, the CDR3 is TGTGCCAGCAGCTTGGCCTCGGGGGGCAGGAACGAGCAGTACTTC. Protein: CASSLASGGRNEQYF. The chain carries TRBV5-6 and TRBJ2-7, with a tentative D call TRBD2 (7 bases). This CDR3 comprises 15 residues. Per germline, CDR1 SGHDT and CDR2 YYEEEE. V was pared by 0 bases and J by 5 bases, with 15 bases between. The variable domain in full, with the rest retrieved from reference TRBV5-6 and TRBJ2-7, is DAGVTQSPTHLIKTRGQQVTLRCSPKSGHDTVSWYQQALGQGPQFIFQYYEEEERQRGNFPDRFSGHQFPNYSSELNVNALLLGDSALYLCASSLASGGRNEQYFGPGTRLTVT.

The chain has TRBV6-5 and TRBJ1-1; D is unresolved. Trimming removed 4 bases at V and 4 bases at J, with 13 bases between. Looked up from germline, CDR1 is MNHEY and CDR2 is SVGAGI. CDR3 length equals 14 residues. CDR3 in amino acids: CASSSLSGSTEAFF. In DNA form, the CDR3 reads TGTGCCAGCAGTTCCCTCTCGGGGTCCACTGAAGCTTTCTTT.

The gene calls are TRBV2 and TRBJ2-1, with TRBD1 matching 7 bases. This CDR3 has 16 amino acids. Germline CDR1 SNHLY, CDR2 FYNNEI. Unmatched junction bases numbered 7, after V lost 5 bases and J lost 0 bases. CDR3 in DNA: TGTGCCAGCAGTCACTCGACAGGGAGCTCCTACAATGAGCAGTTCTTC. Its protein product is CASSHSTGSSYNEQFF.

This chain connects TRBV7-8 to TRBJ2-7, with D possibly TRBD1 on 6 matching bases. The CDR3 has 15 amino acids. Trimming left V 5 bases short and J 1 base short, with 15 bases between. Germline V CDR1 and CDR2: SGHVS, FQNEAQ. As DNA, the CDR3 is TGTGCCAGCAGCATCGACAGGCCTAGTTCCTACGAGCAGTACTTC. Protein product: CASSIDRPSSYEQYF.

The CDR3 region has the DNA TGTGCCAGCCTTCCCAGGGGGCAAACTGAAGCTTTCTTT. This translates into CASLPRGQTEAFF. This rearrangement joins TRBV7-2 to TRBJ1-1; TRBD1 agrees at 8 bases. V lost 8 bases to trimming and J lost 5 bases; unmatched junction nucleotides: 7. The CDR3 is 13 amino acids. From germline, CDR1 is SGHTA and CDR2 FQGNSA.